The 16 T cell receptor beta chains reported below all come from one sample, sequenced in a study of T cells in Graves' hyperthyroidism and ophthalmopathy. TCR beta CDR3 regions were amplified from RNA. HTBI primers were employed in a first-round RT-PCR of the TCR CDR3. TCRdb re-called the multiplex PCR reads through MiXCR, storing one row per CDR3 protein. The sample holds around 380,000 distinct CDR3 sequences; approximately 13% are singletons and the top ten take 20%. Source material: blood. These receptors were collected from a man aged 25 to 40 with Graves' hyperthyroidism that later progressed to Graves' ophthalmopathy.

Comment on this clonotype: This could be a read error, since a much larger clone is one nucleotide away. The V gene is TRBV2, the J gene TRBJ2-3, with D possibly matching TRBD2 (6 bases). CDR1 is SNHLY and CDR2 is FYNNEI in the germline V gene. The CDR3 extends over 14 amino acids. Between the trimmed V and J ends, which lost 4 bases and 3 bases, there was a span of 11 bases. CDR3 sequence (DNA): TGTGCCAGCAGTGTCGGACTAAGGACAGATACGCAGTATTTT. Amino acid sequence: CASSVGLRTDTQYF.

This clonotype has ten or more counts. J is TRBJ2-7 and V is TRBV6-1; 7 bases are shared with TRBD1. With V trimmed by 1 base and J by 2 bases, 2 bases remained unmatched. Germline V gives CDR1 MNHNS, CDR2 SASEGT. The CDR3 covers 14 residues. This CDR3 reads CASSEDGTAYEQYF. In DNA, the CDR3 is TGTGCCAGCAGTGAAGACGGGACAGCCTACGAGCAGTACTTC.

This clonotype was observed a few times. This chain connects TRBV20-1 to TRBJ1-6, with TRBD1 as a possible D gene (6 bases). V gave up 5 bases and J gave up 8 bases, with 19 bases separating them. CDR1 and CDR2 from the germline V gene are DFQATT and SNEGSKA (reference sequence). The CDR3 spans 15 residues. CDR3 sequence reads: CSASTSQGFDSPLHF. The DNA for the CDR3 is TGCAGTGCTTCAACCTCACAGGGATTTGATTCACCCCTCCACTTT.

In this sample, this clonotype turned up a few times. The gene calls are TRBV2 and TRBJ2-7, with D tentatively TRBD2 (6 bases). Trimming stripped 3 bases from V and 0 bases from J, with 24 bases between. CDR3 size: 19 residues. Germline V gene sequence: CDR1 SNHLY, CDR2 FYNNEI. The CDR3 reads CASSEGLTVWGDDSYEQYF. CDR3 in DNA: TGTGCCAGCAGTGAGGGTTTAACAGTTTGGGGGGACGACTCCTACGAGCAGTACTTC.

The gene calls are TRBV11-2 and TRBJ1-2, with 9 nucleotides matching TRBD1. CDR1 is SGHAT, CDR2 FQNNGV, per germline. This CDR3 region has 16 residues. V was clipped by 4 bases and J by 1 base; unmatched bases: 7. The DNA of the CDR3 is TGTGCCAGCAGCTCCCATCCGGGACAGGGTAACTATGGCTACACCTTC. Its translation is CASSSHPGQGNYGYTF.

This clonotype was counted ten times or more. This chain links TRBV3-1 with TRBJ2-2, with TRBD2 matching 13 bases. The CDR3 covers 15 residues. Germline CDR1 is LGHDT and CDR2 is YNNKEL (reference sequence). V lost 6 bases and J lost 5; bases outside the gene matches: 3. CDR3 nucleotides: TGTGCCAGCAGGGGACTAGCGGGACGGACCGGGGAGCTGTTTTTT. Translation gives CASRGLAGRTGELFF.

The chain carries TRBV5-6 and TRBJ1-3; the D gene is possibly TRBD1 (6 bases). This CDR3 region has 15 residues. With 4 bases removed from V and 0 bases from J, the gap between germline ends came to 11 bases. Germline CDR1 and CDR2: SGHDT and YYEEEE. The CDR3 DNA follows: TGTGCCAGCAGCGCCGGGACAAACTCTGGAAACACCATATATTTT. This translates into CASSAGTNSGNTIYF.

CDR3 residues: CASSSLAANEQFF. The DNA of the CDR3 is TGTGCCAGTAGTAGCCTGGCGGCAAATGAGCAGTTCTTC. The chain joins TRBV19 to TRBJ2-1; the D is unclear. Trimming cost V 4 bases and J 7 bases, with 11 bases left between them. There are 13 residues in the CDR3. The germline CDR1 and CDR2 sequences are LNHDA and SQIVND (reference sequence).

This chain uses TRBV7-9 with TRBJ2-5; D gene uncertain. There are 15 residues in the CDR3. Germline assignment: CDR1 SEHNR and CDR2 FQNEAQ (reference sequence). Trimming pared 1 base from V and 7 bases from J, leaving 16 bases between. Here the CDR3 DNA reads TGTGCCAGCAGCTTAGATGCCTTTCCAAGAGGGACCCAGTACTTC. It specifies CASSLDAFPRGTQYF.

The rearrangement uses TRBV5-1 and TRBJ2-3; D is perhaps TRBD1 (6 bases). Trimming removed 0 bases from V and 4 bases from J, with 18 bases in between. The CDR3 is made up of 17 amino acids. Germline V gene lookup returns CDR1 SGHRS and CDR2 YFSETQ. The chain's CDR3 is CASSLGLTREGADTQYF. CDR3 bases: TGCGCCAGCAGCTTGGGCCTAACTAGAGAGGGGGCAGATACGCAGTATTTT.

This clonotype was counted at least ten times. This chain links TRBV27 with TRBJ2-2, with TRBD1 identical over 7 bases. This CDR3 region has 14 residues. The V segment lost 5 bases and the J segment 5 bases; nucleotides outside the gene matches: 5. Germline V CDR1 and CDR2: MNHEY, SMNVEV (reference sequence). CDR3 sequence (DNA): TGTGCCAGCAGTCCGACAGGGTGGACCGGGGAGCTGTTTTTT. This translates into CASSPTGWTGELFF.

The table lists this clonotype with many counts. The V call is TRBV2, the J call TRBJ2-1; D is unresolved. V lost 3 bases and J 4 bases, leaving 7 bases between the germline ends. Per the germline V gene, CDR1 is SNHLY and CDR2 is FYNNEI. This CDR3 is built from 13 residues. CDR3 nucleotide sequence: TGTGCCAGCAGTGAGCTGGGATACAATGAGCAGTTCTTC. Translation: CASSELGYNEQFF.

This clonotype has a handful of counts. CDR3 sequence (DNA): TGTGCCAGTAGTCCTCGGTCCCTGAAAAACATTCAGTACTTC. Translating gives CASSPRSLKNIQYF. The gene calls are TRBV19 and TRBJ2-4; no firm D call. Germline loops: CDR1 LNHDA, CDR2 SQIVND (reference sequence). Trimming shortened V by 5 bases and J by 4 bases, and 12 bases separated the two germline ends. The CDR3 loop spans 14 amino acids.

This clonotype was counted a few times. Possible read error: a much larger clone is one base away. J is TRBJ2-7 and V is TRBV20-1, with 12 bases matching TRBD2. The CDR3 is made up of 15 amino acids. The trim removed 7 bases at V and 2 bases at J, leaving 9 bases unmatched. From germline, CDR1 is DFQATT and CDR2 SNEGSKA (reference sequence). The CDR3 DNA reads TGCAGTGTCGGGACTAGCGGGCCCAGCCCCTACGAGCAGTACTTC. It specifies CSVGTSGPSPYEQYF.

In this sample, this clonotype turned up many times. J is TRBJ2-2 and V is TRBV7-8, with D maybe TRBD2 (5 bases). V was clipped by 1 base and J by 2 bases, with 8 bases between them. The CDR3 has 15 amino acids. The germline V gene encodes CDR1 SGHVS and CDR2 FQNEAQ. DNA of the CDR3: TGTGCCAGCAGCTTAGACCGACTAAACACCGGGGAGCTGTTTTTT. It is translated as CASSLDRLNTGELFF.

A few counts support this clonotype. The gene calls are TRBV4-1 and TRBJ2-3, with D perhaps matching TRBD1 or TRBD2 (6 bases each). Trimming pared 4 bases from V and 4 bases from J, leaving 24 bases between. The CDR3 is 18 residues long. Looked up from germline, CDR1 is MGHRA and CDR2 is YSYEKL. CDR3 residues: CASSRSPRGEIRPDTQYF. The CDR3, as DNA: TGCGCCAGCAGCCGAAGCCCTAGGGGGGAAATCCGCCCAGATACGCAGTATTTT.